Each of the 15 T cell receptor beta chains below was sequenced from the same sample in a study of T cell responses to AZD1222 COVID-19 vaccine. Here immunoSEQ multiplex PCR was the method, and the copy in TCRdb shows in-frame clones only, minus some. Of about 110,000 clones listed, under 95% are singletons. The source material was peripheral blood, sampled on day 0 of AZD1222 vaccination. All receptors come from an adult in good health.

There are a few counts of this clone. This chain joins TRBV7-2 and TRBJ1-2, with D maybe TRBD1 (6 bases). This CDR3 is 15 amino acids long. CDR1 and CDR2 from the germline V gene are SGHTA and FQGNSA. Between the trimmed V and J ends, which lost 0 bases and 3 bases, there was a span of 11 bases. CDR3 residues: CASSLAVGGYYGYTF. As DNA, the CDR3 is TGTGCCAGCAGCTTAGCCGTGGGGGGCTACTATGGCTACACCTTC.

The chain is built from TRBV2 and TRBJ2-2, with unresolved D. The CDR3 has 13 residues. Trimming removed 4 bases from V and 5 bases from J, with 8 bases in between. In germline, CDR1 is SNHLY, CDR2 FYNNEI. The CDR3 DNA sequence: TGTGCCAGCAGTGGATCGCAGACCGGGGAGCTGTTTTTT. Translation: CASSGSQTGELFF.

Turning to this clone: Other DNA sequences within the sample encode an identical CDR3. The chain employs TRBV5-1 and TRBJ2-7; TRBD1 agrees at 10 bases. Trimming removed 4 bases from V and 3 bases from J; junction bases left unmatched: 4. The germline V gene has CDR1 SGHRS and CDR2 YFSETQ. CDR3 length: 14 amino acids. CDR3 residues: CASSLGQGGYEQYF. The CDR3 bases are TGCGCCAGCAGCCTTGGACAGGGGGGCTACGAGCAGTACTTC.

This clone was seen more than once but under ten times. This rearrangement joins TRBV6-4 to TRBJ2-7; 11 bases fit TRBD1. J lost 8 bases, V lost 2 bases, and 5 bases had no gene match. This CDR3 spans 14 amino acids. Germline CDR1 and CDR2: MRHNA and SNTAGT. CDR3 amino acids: CASSDLRTGGKQYF. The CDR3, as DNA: TGTGCCAGCAGTGACCTACGGACAGGGGGCAAGCAGTACTTC.

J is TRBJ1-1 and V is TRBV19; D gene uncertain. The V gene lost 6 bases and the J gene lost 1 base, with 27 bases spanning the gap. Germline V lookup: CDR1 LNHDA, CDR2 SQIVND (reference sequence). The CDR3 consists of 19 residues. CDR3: CASRTSKGANFNKNTEAFF. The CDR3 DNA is TGTGCCAGTAGGACTAGTAAAGGCGCGAACTTTAACAAGAACACTGAAGCTTTCTTT.

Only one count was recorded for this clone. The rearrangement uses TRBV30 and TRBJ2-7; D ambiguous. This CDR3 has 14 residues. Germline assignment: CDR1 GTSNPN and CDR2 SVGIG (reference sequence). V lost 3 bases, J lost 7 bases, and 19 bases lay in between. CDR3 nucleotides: TGTGCCTGGAGCCAAATCCCCGGAGAGTCGGAGCAGTACTTC. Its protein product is CAWSQIPGESEQYF.

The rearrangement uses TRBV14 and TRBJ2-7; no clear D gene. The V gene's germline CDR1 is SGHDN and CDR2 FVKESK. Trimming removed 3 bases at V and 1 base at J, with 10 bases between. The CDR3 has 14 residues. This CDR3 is CASSHWTDSYEQYF. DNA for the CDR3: TGTGCCAGCAGCCATTGGACGGATTCCTACGAGCAGTACTTC.

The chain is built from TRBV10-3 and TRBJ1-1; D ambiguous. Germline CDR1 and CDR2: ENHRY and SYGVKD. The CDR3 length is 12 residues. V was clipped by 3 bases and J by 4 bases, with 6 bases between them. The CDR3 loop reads CAISDRSTEAFF. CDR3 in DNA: TGTGCCATCAGTGATCGGTCCACTGAAGCTTTCTTT.

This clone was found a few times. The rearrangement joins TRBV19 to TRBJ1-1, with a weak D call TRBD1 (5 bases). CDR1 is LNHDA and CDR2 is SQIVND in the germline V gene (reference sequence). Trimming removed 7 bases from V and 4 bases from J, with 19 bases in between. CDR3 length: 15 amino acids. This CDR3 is CASTRRQGRVTEAFF. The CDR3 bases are TGTGCCAGTACGAGAAGGCAGGGTAGGGTCACTGAAGCTTTCTTT.

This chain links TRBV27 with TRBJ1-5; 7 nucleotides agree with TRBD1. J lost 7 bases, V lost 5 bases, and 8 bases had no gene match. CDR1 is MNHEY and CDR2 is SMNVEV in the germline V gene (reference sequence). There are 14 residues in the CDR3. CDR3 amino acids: CASSLGTVAQPQHF. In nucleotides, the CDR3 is TGTGCCAGCAGTCTAGGGACAGTGGCCCAGCCCCAGCATTTT.

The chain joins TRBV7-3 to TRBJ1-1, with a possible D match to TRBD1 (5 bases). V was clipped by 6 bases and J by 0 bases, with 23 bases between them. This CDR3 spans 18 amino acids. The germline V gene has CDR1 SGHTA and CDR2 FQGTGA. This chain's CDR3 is CASRPFGTLHLLNTEAFF. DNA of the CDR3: TGTGCCAGCAGGCCGTTCGGGACTTTACACTTATTGAACACTGAAGCTTTCTTT. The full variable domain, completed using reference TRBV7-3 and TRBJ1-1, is GAGVSQTPSNKVTEKGKYVELRCDPISGHTALYWYRQSLGQGPEFLIYFQGTGAADDSGLPNDRFFAVRPEGSVSTLKIQRTERGDSAVYLCASRPFGTLHLLNTEAFFGQGTRLTVV.

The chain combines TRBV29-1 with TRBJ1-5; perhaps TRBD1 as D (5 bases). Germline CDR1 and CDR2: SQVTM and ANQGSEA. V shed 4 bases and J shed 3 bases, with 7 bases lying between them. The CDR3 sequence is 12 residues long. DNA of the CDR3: TGCAGCGTTGGGACATCCAATCAGCCCCAGCATTTT. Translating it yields CSVGTSNQPQHF. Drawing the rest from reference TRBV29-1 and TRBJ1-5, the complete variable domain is SAVISQKPSRDICQRGTSLTIQCQVDSQVTMMFWYRQQPGQSLTLIATANQGSEATYESGFVIDKFPISRPNLTFSTLTVSNMSPEDSSIYLCSVGTSNQPQHFGDGTRLSIL.

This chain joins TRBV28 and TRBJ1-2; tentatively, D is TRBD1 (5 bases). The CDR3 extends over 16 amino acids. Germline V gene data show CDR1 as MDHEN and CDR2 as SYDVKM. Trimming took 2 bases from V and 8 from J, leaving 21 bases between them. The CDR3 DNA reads TGTGCCAGCAGTTTACGGGGGGAGGTCACGGCGGGCGGCTACACCTTC. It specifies CASSLRGEVTAGGYTF.

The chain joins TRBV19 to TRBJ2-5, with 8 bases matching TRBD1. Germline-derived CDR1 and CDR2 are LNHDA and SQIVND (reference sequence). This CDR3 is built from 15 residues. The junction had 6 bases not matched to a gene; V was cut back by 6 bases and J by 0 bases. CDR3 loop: CASSPRGQYQETQYF. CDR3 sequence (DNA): TGTGCCAGTAGCCCCAGGGGGCAGTACCAAGAGACCCAGTACTTC.

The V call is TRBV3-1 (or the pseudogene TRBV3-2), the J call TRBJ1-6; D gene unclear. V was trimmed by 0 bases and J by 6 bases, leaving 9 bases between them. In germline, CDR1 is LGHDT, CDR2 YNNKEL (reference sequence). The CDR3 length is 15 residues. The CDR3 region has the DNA TGTGCCAGCAGCCAAGAAGCTACTCGTAATTCACCCCTCCACTTT. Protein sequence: CASSQEATRNSPLHF.